This T cell receptor (beta chain) comes out of a study of glioma-infiltrating T cells after dendritic cell vaccination. Overall study context: Three intradermal dendritic cell vaccine injections were given every two weeks.

Germline CDR1 reads SGHTA; CDR2 reads FQGTGA. Trimming cost V 5 bases and J 6 bases; bases outside gene matches: 10. The CDR3 is 14 residues long. TCRB CDR3 was amplified from 2 ug genomic DNA or less. Amplification used 60 V beta primers and 13 J beta primers. Repertoires were generated with immunoSEQ multiplex PCR, while TCRdb's copy carries only in-frame clones and drops some. Among more than 20,000 clones listed, 75% to 85% were seen once. This rearrangement joins TRBV7-3 to TRBJ2-7; TRBD2 matches at 7 bases. The origin of this receptor is a human donor with glioblastoma. The sample was blood, taken before dendritic cell vaccination. The CDR3 is CASSPSGGGGEQYF. CDR3 in DNA: TGTGCCAGCAGCCCCTCGGGGGGTGGGGGCGAGCAGTACTTC.